This note documents a single T cell receptor beta chain sequence. These data come from a study of blood T cell repertoires in COVID-19. The germline CDR1 and CDR2 sequences are SGHAT and FQNNGV. V trimming: 7 bases; J trimming: 3 bases; junction bases outside the gene matches: 2. The CDR3 consists of 12 residues. The assay was immunoSEQ multiplex PCR, and TCRdb's table has in-frame clones only and misses some. The table records 100,000 to 150,000 clones, roughly 90% of them present only once. The V call is TRBV11-2, the J call TRBJ2-7, with 8 bases identical to TRBD1. The clonotype was recovered from a man aged 50 or older with active COVID-19. The source material was peripheral blood. CDR3 residues: CASTGQGYEQYF. The CDR3 DNA reads TGTGCCAGCACCGGACAGGGCTACGAGCAGTACTTC.